One sample yielded the 19 T cell receptor beta chains listed below, sequenced in a study of blood T cells in healthy people across ages. Sample-barcoded 5' priming and a J-beta primer mix drove a second PCR of roughly 7 to 11 cycles. Via MiXCR, TCRdb re-called the 5' RACE reads, giving one row per CDR3 protein. The data hold about 1,500,000 distinct CDR3 sequences, with about 43% observed a single time. Sequenced material: blood. Receptors were obtained from a woman between 18 and 29 years old in good health.

This clonotype was detected a few times. The V gene is TRBV20-1, the J gene TRBJ2-7, with TRBD1 matching 8 bases. Trimming at V came to 6 bases and at J to 6 bases, leaving 7 bases not matched to a gene. The CDR3 has 12 amino acids. In germline, CDR1 is DFQATT, CDR2 SNEGSKA (reference sequence). DNA of the CDR3: TGCAGTGCGAGACAGGGGATCCTCGAGCAGTACTTC. Residues: CSARQGILEQYF.

This sequence joins TRBV7-9 and TRBJ2-4; TRBD1 agrees at 8 bases. The end of the DNA fits TRBJ2-7 better, so the J call may be wrong. The CDR3 is made up of 13 amino acids. Germline V gene data show CDR1 as SEHNR and CDR2 as FQNEAQ (reference sequence). The CDR3 sequence: CASSKTGDYEQYF. The CDR3 coding sequence is TGTGCCAGCAGCAAGACAGGGGACTACGAGCAGTACTTC.

The chain employs TRBV4-1 and TRBJ1-5, with a possible D match to TRBD1 (6 bases). Germline CDR1 is MGHRA and CDR2 is YSYEKL. This CDR3 comprises 15 residues. Trimming cost V 5 bases and J 2 bases, with 13 bases left between them. The DNA of the CDR3 is TGCGCCAGCAGCAGACAGGTCGAAGGCAATCAGCCCCAGCATTTT. This sequence encodes CASSRQVEGNQPQHF.

The chain combines TRBV21-1 with TRBJ2-7; the DNA was not used to check the table's D call, TRBD1. TRBV21-1 is a pseudogene locus. CDR3 length equals 10 residues. The CDR3 DNA is TGTGCCAGCCCCAGGGGGGAGCAGTACTTC. Protein sequence: CASPRGEQYF.

In its sample, this clonotype was seen many times. The gene calls are TRBV7-2 and TRBJ2-5, with D maybe TRBD1 (5 bases). V was shortened by 5 bases and J by 3 bases, with 13 bases between the two germline ends. Per germline, CDR1 SGHTA and CDR2 FQGNSA. This CDR3 spans 14 amino acids. The CDR3 nucleotides are TGTGCCAGCAGCCCCTCAGGGTCCAAAGAGACCCAGTACTTC. Translating it yields CASSPSGSKETQYF.

In its sample, this clonotype was seen a few times. V is TRBV10-3 and J is TRBJ2-1, with D possibly TRBD2 on 5 matching bases. The CDR3 is 13 residues long. Looked up from germline, CDR1 is ENHRY and CDR2 is SYGVKD. Trimming took 0 bases from V and 7 from J, leaving 7 bases between them. The chain's CDR3 is CAISESWENEQFF. CDR3 DNA: TGTGCCATCAGTGAGTCGTGGGAGAATGAGCAGTTCTTC.

This rearrangement joins TRBV6-1 to TRBJ1-1; D is uncertain. Deletions cut 7 bases from V and 0 bases from J, with 9 bases between. Germline CDR1 is MNHNS and CDR2 is SASEGT. The CDR3 sequence is 13 residues long. The DNA of the CDR3 is TGTGCCAGCACCGGGATCATGAACACTGAAGCTTTCTTT. This translates into CASTGIMNTEAFF.

This clonotype was counted between two and nine times. This chain uses TRBV12-3 or TRBV12-4 with TRBJ2-2; D uncertain. The CDR3 runs 16 residues. V was cut by 1 base and J by 7 bases, with 16 bases left in between. CDR3 nucleotides: TGTGCCAGCAGTTTAGGTGTAAGGGTCTCTGGCGGGGAGCTGTTTTTT. This sequence encodes CASSLGVRVSGGELFF.

V and J are TRBV2 and TRBJ2-7; possibly TRBD1 or TRBD2 for D (5 bases each). Matching the DNA end better, TRBJ2-5 makes the J call doubtful. Per germline, CDR1 SNHLY and CDR2 FYNNEI. The CDR3 has 12 residues. The CDR3 protein is CATTGPPETQYF. CDR3 nucleotides: TGTGCCACCACGGGGCCCCCTGAGACCCAGTACTTC.

This clonotype was observed many times. This chain uses TRBV27 with TRBJ2-6, with a tentative D call TRBD1 (5 bases). V shed 6 bases and J shed 1 base, with 16 bases lying between them. The CDR3 has 17 residues. CDR1 and CDR2 from the germline V gene are MNHEY and SMNVEV (reference sequence). CDR3 nucleotides: TGTGCCAGCAGCCACAGGCTAGAACAATCTGGGGCCAACGTCCTGACTTTC. Encoded protein: CASSHRLEQSGANVLTF.

CDR3 sequence: CASSEDREAEAFF. The CDR3 bases are TGTGCCAGCAGTGAAGATAGGGAAGCTGAAGCTTTCTTT. The J gene is TRBJ1-1, the V gene TRBV6-1; D is unclear. CDR1 is MNHNS and CDR2 is SASEGT in the germline V gene. V was pared by 1 base and J by 6 bases, with 9 bases between. The CDR3 totals 13 residues.

A remark on this clonotype: Its ends do not fully match the called genes, so a read error is possible. The chain combines TRBV3-1 with TRBJ1-1; tentatively, D is TRBD1 (5 bases). Germline CDR1 reads LGHDT; CDR2 reads YNNKEL (reference sequence). CDR3 length: 16 residues. CDR3 DNA: TGTGCCAGCAGCCAAGATCTGGAGACAGCGAACACTGAATCTTTCTTT. The encoded protein is CASSQDLETANTESFF.

The rearrangement uses TRBV27 and TRBJ1-6, with 7 bases fitting TRBD1. The V and J ends lost 6 bases and 1 base, in that order; junction bases with no gene match: 3. The CDR3 is 15 residues long. Germline V lookup: CDR1 MNHEY, CDR2 SMNVEV (reference sequence). Here the CDR3 DNA reads TGTGCCAGCAGGACGACAGGGTCCTATAATTCACCCCTCCACTTT. It yields the protein CASRTTGSYNSPLHF.

This clonotype has only a few counts. V is TRBV20-1 and J is TRBJ2-7; D is undetermined. Germline lookup yields CDR1 DFQATT and CDR2 SNEGSKA (reference sequence). The CDR3 is 14 residues long. V gave up 0 bases and J gave up 2 bases, with 11 bases separating them. The CDR3 nucleotides read TGCAGTGCTAGAGATGTGCTACCTCCCTACGAGCAGTACTTC. It is translated as CSARDVLPPYEQYF.

On this clonotype: At one end the junction does not follow the germline gene, possibly because of a read error. The rearrangement uses TRBV20-1 and TRBJ2-3; D may be TRBD1 (6 bases). There are 14 residues in the CDR3. Germline loops: CDR1 DFQATT, CDR2 SNEGSKA (reference sequence). The CDR3: CSGTGGRGTDTQNF. DNA for the CDR3: TGCAGTGGTACAGGCGGCAGGGGAACAGATACGCAGAATTTT.

This chain links TRBV20-1 with TRBJ1-5, with D unresolved. CDR1 is DFQATT, CDR2 SNEGSKA, per germline (reference sequence). This CDR3 spans 15 amino acids. The V end was cut by 0 bases, the J end by 6 bases, with 15 bases between. The CDR3 loop reads CSARDSILPIQPQHF. CDR3 DNA sequence: TGCAGTGCTAGAGATTCGATACTACCCATTCAGCCCCAGCATTTT.

This clonotype was counted a few times. The rearrangement links TRBV27 to TRBJ2-1; TRBD1 matches 11 bases. The V gene end was trimmed by 9 bases and the J gene end by 0 bases; junction bases not matched to a gene: 7. Germline V gene sequence: CDR1 MNHEY, CDR2 SMNVEV (reference sequence). The CDR3 contains 16 residues. CDR3 coding DNA: TGTGCCAGTTGGGACAGGGGGGTGAGCTCCTACAATGAGCAGTTCTTC. Its translation: CASWDRGVSSYNEQFF.

The chain couples TRBV20-1 to TRBJ2-3, with 7 bases that match TRBD1. Germline assignment: CDR1 DFQATT and CDR2 SNEGSKA (reference sequence). The CDR3 is made up of 14 amino acids. V shed 1 base, J shed 6 bases, and the junction held 7 bases outside the gene matches. This CDR3 is CSARVPGGPDTQYF. As DNA, the CDR3 is TGCAGTGCTAGAGTACCAGGGGGTCCCGATACGCAGTATTTT.

The V call is TRBV6-1, the J call TRBJ2-1; 14 bases line up with TRBD2. Germline CDR1 and CDR2: MNHNS and SASEGT. The CDR3 is made up of 18 amino acids. With V trimmed by 6 bases and J by 0 bases, 7 bases remained unmatched. CDR3 nucleotides: TGTGCCAGCAGCCGACTAGCGGGGGGGCCAGGCTCCTACAATGAGCAGTTCTTC. Translation gives CASSRLAGGPGSYNEQFF.